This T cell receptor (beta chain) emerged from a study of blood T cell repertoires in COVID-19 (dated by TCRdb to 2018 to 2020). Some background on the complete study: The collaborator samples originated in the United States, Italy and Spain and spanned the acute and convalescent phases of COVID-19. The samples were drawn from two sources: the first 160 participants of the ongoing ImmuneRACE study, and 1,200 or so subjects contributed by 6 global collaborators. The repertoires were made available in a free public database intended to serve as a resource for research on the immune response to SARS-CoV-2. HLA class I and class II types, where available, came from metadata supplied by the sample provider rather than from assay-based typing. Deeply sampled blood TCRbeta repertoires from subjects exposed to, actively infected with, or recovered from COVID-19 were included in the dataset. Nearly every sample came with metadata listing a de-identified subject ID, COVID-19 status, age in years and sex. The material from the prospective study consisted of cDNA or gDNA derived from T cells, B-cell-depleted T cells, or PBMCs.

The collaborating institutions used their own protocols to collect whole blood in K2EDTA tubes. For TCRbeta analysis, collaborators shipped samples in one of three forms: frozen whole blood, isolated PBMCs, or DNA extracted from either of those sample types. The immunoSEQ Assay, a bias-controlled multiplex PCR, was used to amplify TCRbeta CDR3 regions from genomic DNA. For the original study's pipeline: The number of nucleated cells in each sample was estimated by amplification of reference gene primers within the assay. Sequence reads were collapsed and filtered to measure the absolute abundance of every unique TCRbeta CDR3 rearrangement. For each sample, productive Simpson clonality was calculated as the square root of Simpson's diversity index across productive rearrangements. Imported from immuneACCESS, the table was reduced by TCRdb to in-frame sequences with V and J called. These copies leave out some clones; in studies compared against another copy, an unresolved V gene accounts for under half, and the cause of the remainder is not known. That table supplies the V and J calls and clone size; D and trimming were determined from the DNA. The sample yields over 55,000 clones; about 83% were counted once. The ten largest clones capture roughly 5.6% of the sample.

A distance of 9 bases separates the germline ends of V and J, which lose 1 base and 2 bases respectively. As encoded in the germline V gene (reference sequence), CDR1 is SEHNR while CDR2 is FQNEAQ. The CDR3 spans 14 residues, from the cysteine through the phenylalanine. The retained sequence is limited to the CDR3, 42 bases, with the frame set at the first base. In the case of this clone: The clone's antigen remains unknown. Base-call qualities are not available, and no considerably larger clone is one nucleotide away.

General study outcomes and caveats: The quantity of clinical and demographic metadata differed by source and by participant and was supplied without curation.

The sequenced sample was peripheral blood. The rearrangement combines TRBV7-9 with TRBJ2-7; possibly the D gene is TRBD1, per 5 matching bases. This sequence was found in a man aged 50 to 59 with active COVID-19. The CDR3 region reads CASSLGQGAYEQYF. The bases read TGTGCCAGCAGCTTAGGTCAGGGTGCCTACGAGCAGTACTTC.